This T cell receptor (beta chain) was found in a study of blood T cell repertoires in COVID-19. Background on the study: COVID-19 samples, acute and convalescent, were from the United States, Italy and Spain. Nucleic acid was either cDNA or gDNA, and it came from T cells, B-cell-depleted T cells, or PBMCs.

The CDR3 sequence is 15 residues long. The J segment lost 4 bases and the V segment lost 6 bases, leaving 8 bases of the junction unmatched. Looked up from germline, CDR1 is MNHEY and CDR2 is SVGAGI. TCRdb's table, derived via immunoSEQ multiplex PCR, lists solely in-frame clones and lacks some. The table has 100,000 to 150,000 clones, about four fifths seen once. A few counts support this clone. This clonotype was sampled from a man in his fifties or sixties with acute or convalescent COVID-19. The specimen was peripheral blood. The chain is built from TRBV6-5 and TRBJ2-3, with 9 nucleotides matching TRBD1. CDR3 protein: CASRPGTGSADTQYF. CDR3 nucleotides: TGTGCCAGCAGACCGGGGACAGGGAGCGCAGATACGCAGTATTTT.